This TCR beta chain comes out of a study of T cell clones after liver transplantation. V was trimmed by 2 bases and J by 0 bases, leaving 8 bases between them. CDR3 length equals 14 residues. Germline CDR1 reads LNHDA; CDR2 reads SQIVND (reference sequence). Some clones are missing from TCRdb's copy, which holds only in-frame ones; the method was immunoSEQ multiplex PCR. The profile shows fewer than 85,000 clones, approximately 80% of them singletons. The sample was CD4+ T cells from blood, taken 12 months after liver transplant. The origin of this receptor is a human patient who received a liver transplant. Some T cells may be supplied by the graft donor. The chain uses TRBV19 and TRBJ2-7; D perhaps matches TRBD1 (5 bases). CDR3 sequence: CASSIQGFSYEQYF. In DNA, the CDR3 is TGTGCCAGTAGTATACAGGGTTTCTCCTACGAGCAGTACTTC.